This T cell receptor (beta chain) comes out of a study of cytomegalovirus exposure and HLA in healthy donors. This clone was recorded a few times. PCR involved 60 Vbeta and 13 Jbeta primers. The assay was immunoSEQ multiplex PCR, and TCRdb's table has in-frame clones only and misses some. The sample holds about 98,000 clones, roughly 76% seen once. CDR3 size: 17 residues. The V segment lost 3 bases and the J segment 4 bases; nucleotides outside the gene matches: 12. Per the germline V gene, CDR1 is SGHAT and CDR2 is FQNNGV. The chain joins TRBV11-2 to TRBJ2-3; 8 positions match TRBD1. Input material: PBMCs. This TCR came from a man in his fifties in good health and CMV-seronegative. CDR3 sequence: CASSFNSPRQGPDTQYF. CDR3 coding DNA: TGTGCCAGCAGCTTCAATTCCCCGAGACAGGGGCCAGATACGCAGTATTTT.